Below, 5 T cell receptor beta chains from the same sample are listed, as sequenced in a study of T cell responses to AZD1222 COVID-19 vaccine. Data came from immunoSEQ multiplex PCR; TCRdb stores just in-frame clones and leaves some out. The sample gives 130,000 or so clones, 92% of which show up once; 1.7% is in the top ten. The sequencing here drew on peripheral blood, taken on day 0 of AZD1222 vaccination. These receptors were obtained from an adult in good health.

The genes are TRBV7-8 and TRBJ1-5; D not resolved. This CDR3 has 15 residues. The germline V and J ends were trimmed by 2 bases and 9 bases, with 17 bases remaining between them. Germline V lookup: CDR1 SGHVS, CDR2 FQNEAQ. CDR3 residues: CASSLSLAGRGPQHF. The CDR3 DNA follows: TGTGCCAGCAGCTTAAGCCTCGCAGGCCGCGGGCCCCAGCATTTT.

This rearrangement joins TRBV10-3 to TRBJ1-1; TRBD1 might be the D (6 bases). The length of the CDR3 is 15 residues. Germline loops: CDR1 ENHRY, CDR2 SYGVKD. V was cut by 8 bases and J by 0 bases, with 16 bases left in between. Here the CDR3 reads CAISPGGQMNTEAFF. Here the CDR3 DNA reads TGTGCCATCTCCCCTGGAGGACAGATGAACACTGAAGCTTTCTTT.

A remark on this clone: Other DNA sequences of this sample code for an identical CDR3. The chain employs TRBV4-1 and TRBJ1-3; D gene uncertain. This CDR3 region has 11 residues. V shed 1 base and J shed 5 bases, with 0 bases lying between them. Germline V gene sequence: CDR1 MGHRA, CDR2 YSYEKL. The CDR3 loop is CASSQGNTIYF. As DNA, the CDR3 is TGCGCCAGCAGCCAAGGAAACACCATATATTTT.

The V call is TRBV18, the J call TRBJ1-1; D unresolved. CDR1 KGHSH and CDR2 LQKENI come from the germline V gene. The length of the CDR3 is 12 residues. Between the trimmed V and J ends, which lost 3 bases and 8 bases, there was a span of 10 bases. CDR3 region: CASSPYTEEAFF. CDR3 coding DNA: TGTGCCAGCTCACCCTATACAGAAGAAGCTTTCTTT. The full variable domain, with the rest looked up from reference TRBV18 and TRBJ1-1, is NAGVMQNPRHLVRRRGQEARLRCSPMKGHSHVYWYRQLPEEGLKFMVYLQKENIIDESGMPKERFSAEFPKEGPSILRIQQVVRGDSAAYFCASSPYTEEAFFGQGTRLTVV.

Concerning this clone itself: At one of its ends the junction is not consistent with the germline gene, which may arise from a read error. The chain recombines TRBV2 with TRBJ1-5, with a tentative D call TRBD1 (5 bases). This CDR3 is 11 amino acids long. Germline V CDR1 and CDR2: SNHLY, FYNNEI. The chain's CDR3 is CASTEGQGSYF. DNA of the CDR3: TGTGCCAGCACTGAAGGGCAGGGTTCTTATTTT.